The 30 T cell receptor beta chains given below trace back to one sample, sequenced in a study of blood T cell repertoires in COVID-19. The protocol was immunoSEQ multiplex PCR, while the TCRdb copy is restricted to in-frame clones and leaves out a portion. The repertoire holds nearly 45,000 clones, with under 90% as singletons. Sequencing input: peripheral blood. All receptors come from a human donor in a cohort sampled during active COVID-19.

The V call is TRBV7-9, the J call TRBJ2-1, with 8 bases identical to TRBD1. This CDR3 comprises 16 residues. From germline, CDR1 is SEHNR and CDR2 FQNEAQ (reference sequence). V shed 4 bases, J shed 5 bases, and the junction held 10 bases outside the gene matches. The CDR3 DNA reads TGTGCCAGCAGCTCCAGCCCCAGGGGGCGAAACAATGAGCAGTTCTTC. It yields the protein CASSSSPRGRNNEQFF. Drawing the rest from reference TRBV7-9 and TRBJ2-1, the complete variable domain is DTGVSQNPRHKITKRGQNVTFRCDPISEHNRLYWYRQTLGQGPEFLTYFQNEAQLEKSRLLSDRFSAERPKGSFSTLEIQRTEQGDSAMYLCASSSSPRGRNNEQFFGPGTRLTVL.

The V and J genes are TRBV7-9 and TRBJ1-6, with D possibly matching TRBD1 (6 bases). The germline V and J ends were trimmed by 5 bases and 7 bases, with 9 bases remaining between them. Germline V gives CDR1 SEHNR, CDR2 FQNEAQ (reference sequence). The CDR3 runs 13 residues. For the CDR3, the DNA is TGTGCCAGCAGCACACAGGGAAATTCACCCCTCCACTTT. Translating gives CASSTQGNSPLHF.

The gene calls are TRBV5-6 and TRBJ1-2; TRBD1 is a possible D gene (5 bases). Germline CDR1 and CDR2: SGHDT and YYEEEE. The CDR3 contains 13 residues. V shed 4 bases and J shed 2 bases, with 9 bases lying between them. CDR3 nucleotide sequence: TGTGCCAGCAGCCAAGACAGAAACTATGGCTACACCTTC. Amino acids: CASSQDRNYGYTF.

This clone has a handful of counts. This rearrangement joins TRBV5-1 to TRBJ2-3; TRBD2 agrees at 8 bases. CDR3 size: 16 residues. Losses at the gene ends were 4 bases for V and 4 bases for J; bases not matched to a gene: 11. Germline CDR1 reads SGHRS; CDR2 reads YFSETQ. For the CDR3, the DNA is TGCGCCAGCAGCAAAACCGGGACTAGGGACCCAGATACGCAGTATTTT. Its translation is CASSKTGTRDPDTQYF.

The V call is TRBV11-2, the J call TRBJ2-7, with a possible D match to TRBD1 (5 bases). This CDR3 is 11 amino acids long. CDR1 is SGHAT, CDR2 FQNNGV, per germline. The V and J ends lost 7 bases and 4 bases respectively, with 8 bases between them. The CDR3 DNA reads as TGTGCCAGCACCCCAGGGTACGAGCAGTACTTC. This gives the protein CASTPGYEQYF.

This chain links TRBV19 with TRBJ2-7; D perhaps matches TRBD1 (5 bases). V was shortened by 10 bases and J by 0 bases, with 13 bases between the two germline ends. Germline assignment: CDR1 LNHDA and CDR2 SQIVND (reference sequence). CDR3 length equals 13 residues. The CDR3, as DNA: TGTGCCACCTCTTCAGGGCACTCCTACGAGCAGTACTTC. It encodes CATSSGHSYEQYF.

The gene calls are TRBV7-9 and TRBJ1-4, with 10 bases identical to TRBD1. The CDR3 length is 18 residues. The V gene's germline CDR1 is SEHNR and CDR2 FQNEAQ (reference sequence). V lost 3 bases and J lost 0; bases outside the gene matches: 7. The DNA of the CDR3 is TGTGCCAGCAGCTTCCTATGGACAGGGGGTACAACTAATGAAAAACTGTTTTTT. It translates to CASSFLWTGGTTNEKLFF.

This sequence joins TRBV6-6 and TRBJ1-1; 10 bases match TRBD1. After removal of 6 bases from V and 2 bases from J, the junction contained 3 bases not matched to a gene. From germline, CDR1 is MNHNY and CDR2 SVGAGI (reference sequence). The CDR3 covers 14 residues. This CDR3 reads CASRRQGANTEAFF. The CDR3 DNA is TGTGCCAGCAGGCGACAGGGGGCAAACACTGAAGCTTTCTTT.

Points on this clone: Other nucleotide sequences in the sample specify the same CDR3. The chain has TRBV2 and TRBJ2-3; 9 positions agree with TRBD2. J gave up 1 base and V 6 bases, and 5 bases lay outside the gene matches. The germline V gene encodes CDR1 SNHLY and CDR2 FYNNEI. This CDR3 has 15 amino acids. The CDR3 sequence: CASSESGGRTDTQYF. In DNA, the CDR3 is TGTGCCAGCAGCGAAAGCGGGGGGCGCACAGATACGCAGTATTTT.

This clone was picked up a small number of times. This rearrangement joins TRBV9 to TRBJ2-3; 9 nucleotides line up with TRBD1. This CDR3 region has 16 residues. CDR1 and CDR2 from the germline V gene are SGDLS and YYNGEE. Trimming cost V 6 bases and J 0 bases; bases outside gene matches: 8. The CDR3 loop is CASNPRQGESTDTQYF. As DNA, the CDR3 is TGTGCCAGCAATCCACGACAGGGGGAGAGCACAGATACGCAGTATTTT.

CDR3 in amino acids: CASQKREYQETQYF. CDR3 nucleotides: TGTGCCAGCCAAAAGCGAGAGTACCAAGAGACCCAGTACTTC. V and J are TRBV5-6 and TRBJ2-5; D uncertain. The CDR3 sequence is 14 residues long. V shed 7 bases and J shed 0 bases, with 13 bases lying between them. CDR1 and CDR2 from the germline V gene are SGHDT and YYEEEE.

V gene TRBV19 combines with J gene TRBJ2-3, with TRBD2 as a possible D gene (6 bases). The V gene's germline CDR1 is LNHDA and CDR2 SQIVND (reference sequence). The CDR3 length is 15 residues. Between the trimmed V and J ends, which lost 3 bases and 2 bases, there was a span of 12 bases. The chain's CDR3 is CASSMAEGTTDTQYF. The CDR3 region has the DNA TGTGCCAGTAGTATGGCGGAGGGGACCACAGATACGCAGTATTTT.

A single count supports this clone. This chain uses TRBV19 with TRBJ2-1; D possibly corresponds to TRBD1 (5 bases). The germline V and J ends were trimmed by 3 bases and 7 bases, with 19 bases remaining between them. This CDR3 contains 16 residues. CDR1 is LNHDA and CDR2 is SQIVND in the germline V gene (reference sequence). The CDR3 spells CASSILDSPVENEQFF. The CDR3 DNA sequence: TGTGCCAGTAGTATTTTAGACAGCCCCGTTGAGAATGAGCAGTTCTTC.

V and J are TRBV28 and TRBJ1-6; 10 bases are shared with TRBD1. This CDR3 is built from 14 residues. CDR1 MDHEN and CDR2 SYDVKM come from the germline V gene. Trimming cost V 7 bases and J 7 bases; bases outside gene matches: 4. The CDR3 spells CASTEGQGNSPLHF. CDR3 DNA: TGTGCCAGCACCGAGGGACAGGGGAATTCACCCCTCCACTTT.

The gene calls are TRBV6-4 and TRBJ2-3; possible D gene TRBD1, 5 bases. Germline CDR1 MRHNA, CDR2 SNTAGT. CDR3 length: 15 residues. V was shortened by 5 bases and J by 2 bases, with 14 bases between the two germline ends. The CDR3 here is CASSPQGGFTDTQYF. CDR3 DNA sequence: TGTGCCAGCAGTCCCCAGGGCGGTTTCACAGATACGCAGTATTTT.

The chain uses TRBV6-2 or TRBV6-3 and TRBJ2-2; perhaps TRBD1 as D (5 bases). The CDR3 covers 15 residues. Germline CDR1 MNHEY, CDR2 SVGEGT. Deletions cut 2 bases from V and 3 bases from J, with 10 bases between. This CDR3 reads CASSYGWGYTGELFF. CDR3 DNA sequence: TGTGCCAGCAGTTACGGGTGGGGCTACACCGGGGAGCTGTTTTTT.

The rearrangement uses TRBV27 and TRBJ1-5; D remains unclear. The CDR3 contains 15 residues. Deletions cut 3 bases from V and 2 bases from J, with 11 bases between. Per germline, CDR1 MNHEY and CDR2 SMNVEV (reference sequence). CDR3 DNA: TGTGCCAGCAGTTTTGAGGGCGATGGCAATCAGCCCCAGCATTTT. The encoded protein is CASSFEGDGNQPQHF.

The V call is TRBV27, the J call TRBJ2-1, with unresolved D. The CDR3 is made up of 14 amino acids. Trimming removed 3 bases from V and 0 bases from J, with 6 bases in between. Germline loops: CDR1 MNHEY, CDR2 SMNVEV (reference sequence). As DNA, the CDR3 is TGTGCCAGCAGTTTGGTTAGCTCCTACAATGAGCAGTTCTTC. It specifies CASSLVSSYNEQFF.

This rearrangement joins TRBV10-3 to TRBJ2-5, with TRBD1 matching 7 bases. The V and J ends lost 4 bases and 1 base, in that order; junction bases with no gene match: 12. Germline loops: CDR1 ENHRY, CDR2 SYGVKD. The CDR3 is made up of 17 amino acids. CDR3 coding DNA: TGTGCCATCAGTGGGAGGCCAGGGGGAGCGATCCAAGAGACCCAGTACTTC. Its protein product is CAISGRPGGAIQETQYF.

This clone was observed a few times. This chain connects TRBV29-1 to TRBJ1-4; no reliable D call. Germline V CDR1 and CDR2: SQVTM, ANQGSEA. V dropped 5 bases and J dropped 8 bases, with 9 bases sitting between them. The CDR3 covers 11 residues. The chain's CDR3 is CSVSGEEKLFF. The CDR3 coding sequence is TGCAGCGTTTCGGGTGAGGAAAAACTGTTTTTT.

This clone was counted a few times. V gene TRBV7-9 combines with J gene TRBJ2-1; possible D gene TRBD1, 5 bases. The CDR3 runs to 16 residues. Trimming left V 2 bases short and J 0 bases short, with 11 bases between. Germline V gene sequence: CDR1 SEHNR, CDR2 FQNEAQ (reference sequence). The CDR3 coding sequence is TGTGCCAGCAGCTTACTTGACAGTAGCTCCTACAATGAGCAGTTCTTC. Translated: CASSLLDSSSYNEQFF.

The rearrangement links TRBV18 to TRBJ2-2, with D tentatively TRBD1 (6 bases). Looked up from germline, CDR1 is KGHSH and CDR2 is LQKENI. V shed 6 bases and J shed 5 bases, with 16 bases lying between them. CDR3 length equals 15 residues. The CDR3 spells CASSQQGSWTGELFF. The CDR3 coding sequence is TGTGCCAGCTCGCAGCAGGGGTCGTGGACCGGGGAGCTGTTTTTT.

The chain has TRBV7-2 and TRBJ1-1; TRBD1 agrees at 8 bases. The ends lost 5 bases at V and 3 bases at J; junction bases unmatched: 5. This CDR3 is 14 amino acids long. Looked up from germline, CDR1 is SGHTA and CDR2 is FQGNSA. CDR3 amino acids: CASSPGQGYTEAFF. CDR3 nucleotide sequence: TGTGCCAGCAGCCCTGGACAGGGATACACTGAAGCTTTCTTT.

The chain recombines TRBV4-3 with TRBJ1-1, with TRBD1 matching over 8 bases. V lost 3 bases, J lost 7 bases, and 10 bases stayed unmatched. The germline V gene encodes CDR1 LGHNA and CDR2 YSLEER. This CDR3 is 15 amino acids long. Written as DNA, the CDR3 is TGCGCCAGCAGCCAGGCCCGGACAGGGCCCGGTGAAGCTTTCTTT. It translates to CASSQARTGPGEAFF.

V usage is TRBV6-4 and J usage is TRBJ2-2; possible D gene TRBD1, 5 bases. Germline V CDR1 and CDR2: MRHNA, SNTAGT. Trimming left V 6 bases short and J 0 bases short, with 8 bases between. The CDR3 runs 14 residues. The DNA of the CDR3 is TGTGCCAGCAGCGCAGGGACGAACACCGGGGAGCTGTTTTTT. This codes for CASSAGTNTGELFF.

V gene TRBV4-1 combines with J gene TRBJ2-3, with 12 positions matching TRBD2. The CDR3 spans 17 residues. The V gene's germline CDR1 is MGHRA and CDR2 YSYEKL. Losses at the gene ends were 3 bases for V and 6 bases for J; bases not matched to a gene: 10. CDR3 sequence: CASSHSQLAGGWDTQYF. The CDR3 nucleotides read TGCGCCAGCAGCCATTCGCAACTAGCGGGGGGCTGGGATACGCAGTATTTT.

A single count supports this clone. The chain is built from TRBV11-3 and TRBJ2-5; 8 bases agree with TRBD1. This CDR3 has 16 residues. Germline-derived CDR1 and CDR2 are SGHNT and YENEEA. J was trimmed by 2 bases and V by 5 bases; bases with no gene match: 10. The CDR3 DNA reads as TGTGCCAGCAGCGGGAGGACAGGGAGTGATCAAGAGACCCAGTACTTC. Translation gives CASSGRTGSDQETQYF.

The V gene is TRBV7-9, the J gene TRBJ2-7; a possible D gene is TRBD2 (6 bases). V was cut by 5 bases and J by 2 bases, with 13 bases left in between. In germline, CDR1 is SEHNR, CDR2 FQNEAQ (reference sequence). CDR3 size: 14 residues. Here the CDR3 reads CASSPRRGPYEQYF. The CDR3, as DNA: TGTGCCAGCAGCCCCCGGCGGGGCCCCTACGAGCAGTACTTC. The variable domain in full, with the rest retrieved from reference TRBV7-9 and TRBJ2-7, is DTGVSQNPRHKITKRGQNVTFRCDPISEHNRLYWYRQTLGQGPEFLTYFQNEAQLEKSRLLSDRFSAERPKGSFSTLEIQRTEQGDSAMYLCASSPRRGPYEQYFGPGTRLTVT.

The rearrangement joins TRBV6-5 to TRBJ2-7; 7 bases agree with TRBD1. Germline V lookup: CDR1 MNHEY, CDR2 SVGAGI. Trimming took 8 bases from V and 6 from J; bases not matched to a gene: 16. The CDR3 sequence is 15 residues long. The CDR3: CASSQSPTGVGEQYV. The CDR3 nucleotides are TGTGCCAGCTCTCAGAGCCCCACAGGGGTAGGCGAGCAGTACGTC.

This sequence joins TRBV5-1 and TRBJ2-6; maybe TRBD2 (7 bases). The CDR3 covers 17 residues. Per the germline V gene, CDR1 is SGHRS and CDR2 is YFSETQ. Trimming shortened V by 3 bases and J by 0 bases, and 13 bases separated the two germline ends. The CDR3 reads CASSSVGGHSGANVLTF. The CDR3 DNA is TGCGCCAGCAGCTCTGTGGGGGGGCACTCTGGGGCCAACGTCCTGACTTTC.